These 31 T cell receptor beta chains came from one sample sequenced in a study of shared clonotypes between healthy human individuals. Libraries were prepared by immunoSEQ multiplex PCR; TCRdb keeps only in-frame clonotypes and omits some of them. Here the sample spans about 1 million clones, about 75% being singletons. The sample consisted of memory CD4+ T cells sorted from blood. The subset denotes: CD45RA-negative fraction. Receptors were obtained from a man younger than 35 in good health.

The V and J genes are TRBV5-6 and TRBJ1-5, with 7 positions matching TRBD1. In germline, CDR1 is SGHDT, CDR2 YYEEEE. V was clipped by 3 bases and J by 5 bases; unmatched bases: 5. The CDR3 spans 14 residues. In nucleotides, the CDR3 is TGTGCCAGCAGCTCTGGACAGGTCGATCAGCCCCAGCATTTT. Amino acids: CASSSGQVDQPQHF.

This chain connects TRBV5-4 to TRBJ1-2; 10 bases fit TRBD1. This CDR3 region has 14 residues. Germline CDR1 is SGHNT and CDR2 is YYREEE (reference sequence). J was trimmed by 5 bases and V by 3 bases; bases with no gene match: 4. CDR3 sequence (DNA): TGTGCCAGCAGCTCCTGGACAGGGGGATATGGCTACACCTTC. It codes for CASSSWTGGYGYTF.

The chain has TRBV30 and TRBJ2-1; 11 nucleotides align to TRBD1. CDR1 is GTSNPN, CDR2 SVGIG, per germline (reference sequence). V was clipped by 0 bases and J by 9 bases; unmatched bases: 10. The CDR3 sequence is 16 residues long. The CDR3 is CAWSVLGQGALGEQFF. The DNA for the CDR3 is TGTGCCTGGAGTGTACTAGGACAGGGGGCTTTGGGTGAGCAGTTCTTC.

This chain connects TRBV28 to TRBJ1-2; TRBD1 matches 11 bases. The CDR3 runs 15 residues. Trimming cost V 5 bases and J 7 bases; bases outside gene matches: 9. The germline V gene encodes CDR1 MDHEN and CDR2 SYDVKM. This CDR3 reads CASSVGQGAGGGYTF. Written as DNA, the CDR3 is TGTGCCAGCAGTGTAGGACAGGGGGCAGGTGGTGGCTACACCTTC.

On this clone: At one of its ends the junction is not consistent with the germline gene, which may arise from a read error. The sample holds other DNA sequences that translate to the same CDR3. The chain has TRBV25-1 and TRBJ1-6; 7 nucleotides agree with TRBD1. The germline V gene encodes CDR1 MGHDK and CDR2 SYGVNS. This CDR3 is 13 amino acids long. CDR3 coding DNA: TGCGCCAGCCAGACAGGGTATAATTCACCCCTCCACTTT. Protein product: CASQTGYNSPLHF.

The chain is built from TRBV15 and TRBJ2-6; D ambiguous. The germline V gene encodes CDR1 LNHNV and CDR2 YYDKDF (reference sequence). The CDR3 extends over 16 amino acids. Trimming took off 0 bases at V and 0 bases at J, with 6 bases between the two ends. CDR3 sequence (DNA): TGTGCCACCAGCAGAGATGCGTTCTCTGGGGCCAACGTCCTGACTTTC. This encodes CATSRDAFSGANVLTF. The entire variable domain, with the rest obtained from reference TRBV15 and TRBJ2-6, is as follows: DAMVIQNPRYQVTQFGKPVTLSCSQTLNHNVMYWYQQKSSQAPKLLFHYYDKDFNNEADTPDNFQSRRPNTSFCFLDIRSPGLGDTAMYLCATSRDAFSGANVLTFGAGSRLTVL.

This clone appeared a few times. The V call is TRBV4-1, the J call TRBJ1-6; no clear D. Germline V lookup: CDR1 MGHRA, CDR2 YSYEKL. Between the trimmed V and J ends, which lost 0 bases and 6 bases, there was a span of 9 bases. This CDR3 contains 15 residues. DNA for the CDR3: TGCGCCAGCAGCCAAGACCAACGGTCTAATTCACCCCTCCACTTT. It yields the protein CASSQDQRSNSPLHF.

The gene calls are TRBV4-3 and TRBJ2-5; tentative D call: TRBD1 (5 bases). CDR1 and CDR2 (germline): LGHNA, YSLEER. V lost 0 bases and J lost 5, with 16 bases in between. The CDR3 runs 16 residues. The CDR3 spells CASSQEAGHPFETQYF. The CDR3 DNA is TGCGCCAGCAGCCAAGAGGCCGGACACCCGTTTGAGACCCAGTACTTC.

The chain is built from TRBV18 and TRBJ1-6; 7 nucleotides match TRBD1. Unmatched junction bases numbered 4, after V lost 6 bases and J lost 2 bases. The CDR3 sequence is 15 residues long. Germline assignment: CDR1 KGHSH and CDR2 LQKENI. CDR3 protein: CASSPDRAYNSPLHF. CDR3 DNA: TGTGCCAGCTCCCCAGACAGGGCCTATAATTCACCCCTCCACTTT.

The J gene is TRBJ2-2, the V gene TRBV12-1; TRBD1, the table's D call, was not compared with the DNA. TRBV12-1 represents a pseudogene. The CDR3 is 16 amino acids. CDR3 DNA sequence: TGTGCCAGCAGCTTTGGGGGGACAGAGAACACCGGGGAGCTGTTTTTT. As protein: CASSFGGTENTGELFF.

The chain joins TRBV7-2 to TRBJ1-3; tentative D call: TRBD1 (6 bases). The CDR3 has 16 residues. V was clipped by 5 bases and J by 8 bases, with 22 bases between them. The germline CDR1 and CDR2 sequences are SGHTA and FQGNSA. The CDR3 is CASSQTRGGAGDTIYF. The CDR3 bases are TGTGCCAGCAGCCAAACCCGGGGGGGCGCGGGTGACACCATATATTTT.

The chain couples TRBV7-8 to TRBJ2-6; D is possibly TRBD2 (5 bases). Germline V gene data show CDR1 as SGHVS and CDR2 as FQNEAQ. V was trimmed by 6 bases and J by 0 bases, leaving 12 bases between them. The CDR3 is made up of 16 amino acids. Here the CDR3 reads CASSYNSGSGANVLTF. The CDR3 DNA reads TGTGCCAGCAGTTACAACAGCGGCTCTGGGGCCAACGTCCTGACTTTC. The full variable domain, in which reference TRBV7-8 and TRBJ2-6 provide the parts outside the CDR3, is GAGVSQSPRYKVAKRGQDVALRCDPISGHVSLFWYQQALGQGPEFLTYFQNEAQLDKSGLPSDRFFAERPEGSVSTLKIQRTQQEDSAVYLCASSYNSGSGANVLTFGAGSRLTVL.

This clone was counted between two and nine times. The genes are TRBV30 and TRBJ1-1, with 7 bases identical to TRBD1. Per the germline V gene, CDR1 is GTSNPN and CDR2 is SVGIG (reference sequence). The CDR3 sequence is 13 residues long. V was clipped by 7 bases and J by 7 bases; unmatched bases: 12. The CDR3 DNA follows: TGTGCCTCTAATAGTAGGGGGCTAGATGAAGCTTTCTTT. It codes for CASNSRGLDEAFF. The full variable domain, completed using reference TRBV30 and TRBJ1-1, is SQTIHQWPATLVQPVGSPLSLECTVEGTSNPNLYWYRQAAGRGLQLLFYSVGIGQISSEVPQNLSASRPQDRQFILSSKKLLLSDSGFYLCASNSRGLDEAFFGQGTRLTVV.

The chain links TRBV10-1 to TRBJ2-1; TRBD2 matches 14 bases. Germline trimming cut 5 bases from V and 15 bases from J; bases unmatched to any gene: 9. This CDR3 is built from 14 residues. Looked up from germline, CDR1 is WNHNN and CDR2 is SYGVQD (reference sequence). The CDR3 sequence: CASSSGLAGESRFF. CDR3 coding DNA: TGCGCCAGCAGTTCGGGACTAGCGGGGGAAAGTAGGTTCTTC.

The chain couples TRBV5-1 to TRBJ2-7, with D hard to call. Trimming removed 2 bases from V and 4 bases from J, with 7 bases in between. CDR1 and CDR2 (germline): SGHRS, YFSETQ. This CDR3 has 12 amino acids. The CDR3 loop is CASSFSQYEQYF. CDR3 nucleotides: TGCGCCAGCAGCTTTAGTCAGTACGAGCAGTACTTC.

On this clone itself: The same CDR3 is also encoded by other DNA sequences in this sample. The CDR3 sequence: CASSGTGNQPQHF. CDR3 in DNA: TGTGCCAGTAGTGGAACAGGCAATCAGCCCCAGCATTTT. The chain joins TRBV19 to TRBJ1-5, with D unclear. Germline V gene lookup returns CDR1 LNHDA and CDR2 SQIVND (reference sequence). The CDR3 has 13 residues. The ends were cut back, 5 bases at V and 2 bases at J, with 7 bases in the middle.

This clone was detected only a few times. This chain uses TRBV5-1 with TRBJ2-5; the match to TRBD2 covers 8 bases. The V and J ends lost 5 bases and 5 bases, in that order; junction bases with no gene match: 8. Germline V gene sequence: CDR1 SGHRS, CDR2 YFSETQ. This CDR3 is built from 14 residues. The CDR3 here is CASRPGGRVETQYF. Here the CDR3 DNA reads TGCGCCAGCAGACCGGGGGGGCGAGTTGAGACCCAGTACTTC. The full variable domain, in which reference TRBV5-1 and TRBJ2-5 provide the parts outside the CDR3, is KAGVTQTPRYLIKTRGQQVTLSCSPISGHRSVSWYQQTPGQGLQFLFEYFSETQRNKGNFPGRFSGRQFSNSRSEMNVSTLELGDSALYLCASRPGGRVETQYFGPGTRLLVL.

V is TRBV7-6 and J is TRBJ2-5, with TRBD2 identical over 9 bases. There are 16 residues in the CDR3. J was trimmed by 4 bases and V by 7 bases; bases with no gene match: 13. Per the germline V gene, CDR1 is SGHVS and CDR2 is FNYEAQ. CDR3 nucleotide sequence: TGTGCCAGCACGCTCCGGGCTAGCGGGGAAGGAGAGACCCAGTACTTC. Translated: CASTLRASGEGETQYF.

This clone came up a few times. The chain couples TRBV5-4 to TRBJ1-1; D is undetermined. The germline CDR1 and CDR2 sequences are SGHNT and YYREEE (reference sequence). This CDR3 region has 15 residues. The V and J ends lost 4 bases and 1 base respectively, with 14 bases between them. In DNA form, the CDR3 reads TGTGCCAGCAGCGCTTATCAGGTGGGGAACACTGAAGCTTTCTTT. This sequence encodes CASSAYQVGNTEAFF.

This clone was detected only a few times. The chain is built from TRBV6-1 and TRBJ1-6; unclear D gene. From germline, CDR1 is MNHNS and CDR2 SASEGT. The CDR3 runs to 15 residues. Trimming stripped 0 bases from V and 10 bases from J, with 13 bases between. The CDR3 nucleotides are TGTGCCAGCAGTGAAGCAGGGTCCGAGAGGTCACCCCTCCACTTT. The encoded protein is CASSEAGSERSPLHF.

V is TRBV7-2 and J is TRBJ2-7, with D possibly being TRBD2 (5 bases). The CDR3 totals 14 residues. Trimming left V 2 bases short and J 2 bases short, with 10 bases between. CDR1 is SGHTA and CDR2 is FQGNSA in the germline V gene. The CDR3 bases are TGTGCCAGCAGCTTACGGGGTTTCCCCTACGAGCAGTACTTC. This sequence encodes CASSLRGFPYEQYF.

This CDR3 is CASSDRGGSYEQYF. CDR3 nucleotides: TGCGCCAGCAGCGACCGGGGGGGTTCCTACGAGCAGTACTTC. J is TRBJ2-7 and V is TRBV5-1; 8 nucleotides match TRBD2. Germline V gene sequence: CDR1 SGHRS, CDR2 YFSETQ. V dropped 4 bases and J dropped 1; count of bases not matched to a gene: 4. CDR3 size: 14 residues.

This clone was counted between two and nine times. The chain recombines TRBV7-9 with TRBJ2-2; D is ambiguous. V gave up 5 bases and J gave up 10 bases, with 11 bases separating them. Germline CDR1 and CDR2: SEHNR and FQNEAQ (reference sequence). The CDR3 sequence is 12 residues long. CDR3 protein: CASSLGDLELFF. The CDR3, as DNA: TGTGCCAGCAGCCTCGGCGACTTGGAGCTGTTTTTT.

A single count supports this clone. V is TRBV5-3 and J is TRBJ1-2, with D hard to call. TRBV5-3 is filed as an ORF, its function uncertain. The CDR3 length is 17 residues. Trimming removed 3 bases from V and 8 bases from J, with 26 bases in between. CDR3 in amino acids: CARSSRPTSRGTWGYTF. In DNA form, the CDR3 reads TGTGCCAGAAGCTCACGACCTACTTCCCGGGGTACCTGGGGCTACACCTTC.

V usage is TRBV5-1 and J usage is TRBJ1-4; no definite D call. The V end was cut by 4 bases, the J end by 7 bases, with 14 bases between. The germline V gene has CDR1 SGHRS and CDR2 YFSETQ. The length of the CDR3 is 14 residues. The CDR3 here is CASSRGGDGEKLFF. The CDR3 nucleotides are TGCGCCAGCAGCCGTGGTGGGGATGGTGAAAAACTGTTTTTT.

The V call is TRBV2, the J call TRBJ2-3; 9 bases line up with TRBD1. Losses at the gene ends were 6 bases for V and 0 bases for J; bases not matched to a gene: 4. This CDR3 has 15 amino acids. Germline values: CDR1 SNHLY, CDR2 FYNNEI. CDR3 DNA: TGTGCCAGCAGGGTGGGGACAGGGAGCACAGATACGCAGTATTTT. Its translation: CASRVGTGSTDTQYF.

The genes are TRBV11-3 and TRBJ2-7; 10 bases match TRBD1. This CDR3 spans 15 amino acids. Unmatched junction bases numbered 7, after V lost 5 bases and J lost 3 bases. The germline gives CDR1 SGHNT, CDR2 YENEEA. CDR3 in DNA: TGTGCCAGCAGCCCTAGTGGGACAGGGGACTACGAGCAGTACTTC. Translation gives CASSPSGTGDYEQYF.

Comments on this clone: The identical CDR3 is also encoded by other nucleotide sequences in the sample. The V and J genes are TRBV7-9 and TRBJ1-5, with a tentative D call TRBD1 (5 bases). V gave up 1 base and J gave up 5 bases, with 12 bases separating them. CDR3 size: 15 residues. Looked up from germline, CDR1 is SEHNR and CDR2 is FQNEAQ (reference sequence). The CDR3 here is CASSLGGVGDQPQHF. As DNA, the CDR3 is TGTGCCAGCAGCTTAGGGGGGGTTGGCGATCAGCCCCAGCATTTT.

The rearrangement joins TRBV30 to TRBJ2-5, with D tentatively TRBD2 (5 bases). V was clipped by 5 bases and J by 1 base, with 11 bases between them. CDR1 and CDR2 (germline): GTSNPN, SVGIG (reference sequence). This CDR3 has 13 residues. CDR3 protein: CAWRGPIQETQYF. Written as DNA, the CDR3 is TGTGCCTGGCGAGGGCCGATCCAAGAGACCCAGTACTTC.

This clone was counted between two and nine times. DNA for the CDR3: TGTGCCAGCAGACCAAGCGGCAGCTCCTACAATGAGCAGTTCTTC. Translating it yields CASRPSGSSYNEQFF. The rearrangement joins TRBV7-2 to TRBJ2-1, with D maybe TRBD2 (5 bases). The V gene's germline CDR1 is SGHTA and CDR2 FQGNSA. V was clipped by 6 bases and J by 0 bases, with 12 bases between them. CDR3 length equals 15 residues.

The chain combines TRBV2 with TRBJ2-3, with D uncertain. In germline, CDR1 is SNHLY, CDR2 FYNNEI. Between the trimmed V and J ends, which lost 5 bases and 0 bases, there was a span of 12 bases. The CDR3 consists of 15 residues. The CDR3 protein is CASSPQRTSTDTQYF. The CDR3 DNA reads TGTGCCAGCAGTCCCCAGCGAACTAGCACAGATACGCAGTATTTT. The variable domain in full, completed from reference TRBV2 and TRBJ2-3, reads EPEVTQTPSHQVTQMGQEVILRCVPISNHLYFYWYRQILGQKVEFLVSFYNNEISEKSEIFDDQFSVERPDGSNFTLKIRSTKLEDSAMYFCASSPQRTSTDTQYFGPGTRLTVL.